This TCR beta chain appears in the sequencing data of a study of spatial heterogeneity in lung cancer. The study, taken as a whole, reports: Circulating ubiquitous expanded tumor TCRs were observed more frequently at resection than at follow-up.

Time point reported: sample taken at primary tumor resection. No cells were sorted before sequencing. The whole RNA sequenced was extracted from tumor, nontumor lung or frozen PBMC. There were around 72 donors, all of them untreated patients with early-stage non-small cell lung cancer. This CDR3 has 13 amino acids. Germline lookup yields CDR1 SGHRS and CDR2 YFSETQ. Between the trimmed V and J ends, which lost 0 bases and 6 bases, there was a span of 7 bases. Note on this clonotype: Its antigen is currently unknown.

Each TCR cDNA molecule carried a unique molecular identifier. TCRdb reprocessed the 5' RACE reads with MiXCR, giving one entry per CDR3 protein. The table shows around 50,000 distinct CDR3 sequences, with 7.5% to 9% occurring only once. This sequence joins TRBV5-1 and TRBJ2-1; D unresolved. The receptor's source is a female donor with early-stage non-small cell lung cancer. Specimen: PBMCs, collected at surgery. The CDR3 region is CASSLGPSNEQFF. For the CDR3, the DNA is TGCGCCAGCAGCTTGGGGCCAAGCAATGAGCAGTTCTTC.